This paragraph reports one T cell receptor beta chain. It lacks a known antigen. Per-base qualities were not stored, and no clone one base away is much larger. Full-length TCR variable regions were amplified by 5' RACE PCR using constant-region reverse primers, and then by semi-nested PCR using Nested Universal Primer A. Using the ReliaPrep RNA Cell Miniprep System, total RNA was extracted, and the SMARTer RACE 5'/3' Kit was then used to reverse transcribe the RNA into 5'RACE-ready cDNA. Multiplex adaptors were used to barcode the full-length TCR alpha and beta libraries, which were then sequenced on an Illumina MiSeq. For the original study's pipeline: For each of nine subset-tissue groups, sequencing data from the five patients were pooled, and the groups were then compared using unsupervised clustering of TCR gene usage. The Morisita-Horn index, with shared sequences weighted by their contribution to each repertoire, was used to calculate repertoire similarity. TCRdb ran its own pipeline on the public reads, namely fastp trimming at Q25 and MiXCR clone calling, and kept in-frame beta chains. CDR3 protein sequences are deduplicated, and each keeps its most common genes and DNA. These V and J calls rely on TCRdb rather than the paper's analysis. Recorded for this sample are about 54,000 distinct CDR3 sequences; roughly 15% of them occurred a single time. Jointly, the top ten make up 2% to 2.5% of the sample.

The Miltenyi Naive CD4+ T Cell Isolation kit was used to purify naive CD4+ T cells, and CD25 microbeads were used to remove Tregs. Tregs, naive and memory CD4+ T cells from tumor, blood and ipsilateral draining lymph nodes of roughly 5 breast cancer patients underwent full-length TCR alpha and beta sequencing. Mononuclear cells from lymph nodes or 45 to 60 ml of peripheral blood were isolated by Ficoll density gradient centrifugation. FACS confirmed that the sorted cell populations were more than 90% pure. These data belong to a study (dated by TCRdb to 2014 to 2015). About the investigation overall: The study set out to test whether tumor-infiltrating Tregs in breast cancer get recruited from blood Tregs or are instead converted in situ from other CD4+ T cell subsets. Points the paper makes about the study in general: Tumor memory CD4+ T cell TCR gene usage was found to cluster with blood and lymph node memory CD4+ cells and with lymph node naive CD4+ cells. Rather than covering whole repertoires, validation in the larger cohort was restricted to a single TCR beta V-J rearrangement. The greatest overlap of tumor-infiltrating Treg TCR alpha and beta sequences was with tumor naive CD4+ T cells, followed next by blood naive CD4+ T cells.

CDR1 is given as SQVTM and CDR2 as ANQGSEA, both from the germline V gene. Including the terminal cysteine and phenylalanine, the CDR3 comprises 13 residues. Here the CDR3 DNA is all that survives: 39 bases in frame from base 1. The V end loses 7 bases and the J end loses 2 bases, and a stretch of 15 bases separates them. Material for sequencing was naive CD4+ T cells sorted from blood. The cell subset or site label for this specimen denotes: naive CD4+ T cells, CD4+CD45RA+CD25-. The sequence joins TRBV29-1 to TRBJ2-7; the D gene is not confidently resolved. This clonotype was sampled from a female donor with breast cancer. The CDR3 protein sequence reads: CSARGTGAYEQYF. The DNA sequence is given as TGCAGCGCCCGAGGTACGGGTGCCTACGAGCAGTACTTC.